The present T cell receptor beta chain was sequenced within a study of CD8+ T cells in alopecia areata. V lost 6 bases and J 0 bases, leaving 7 bases between the germline ends. CDR1 SGHNT and CDR2 YYREEE come from the germline V gene (reference sequence). The CDR3 sequence is 13 residues long. RNA extraction and reverse transcription yielded cDNA as sequencing template. Assay used: immunoSEQ multiplex PCR; TCRdb lists only in-frame clones, some missing. This sample yields approximately 140,000 clones, of which 85% to 90% are seen a single time; about 16% belongs to the top ten. Sequenced here: CD8+ T cells sorted from blood, sampled at week 0. This chain uses TRBV5-4 with TRBJ2-1, with D uncertain. The clonotype comes from a human donor with alopecia areata. CDR3 residues: CASNFGSYNEQFF. Here the CDR3 DNA reads TGTGCCAGCAACTTCGGCTCCTACAATGAGCAGTTCTTC.